The 24 T cell receptor beta chains below all came from one sample that was sequenced in a study of T cells in Graves' hyperthyroidism and ophthalmopathy. From RNA transcripts, TCR beta CDR3 regions were amplified. A first-round RT-PCR of the TCR CDR3 used the HTBI primer set. TCRdb called the multiplex PCR reads again in MiXCR, with one record for every CDR3 protein. The sample lists hundreds of thousands of distinct CDR3 sequences; approximately 40% were seen once. The source material was blood. The source of these receptors is a woman aged 40 to 49 with Graves' hyperthyroidism.

The chain uses TRBV2 and TRBJ1-2; no clear D gene. Germline V gene sequence: CDR1 SNHLY, CDR2 FYNNEI. The length of the CDR3 is 11 residues. V gave up 8 bases and J gave up 8 bases, with 12 bases separating them. The CDR3 spells CASSPDDGYTF. CDR3 nucleotides: TGTGCCAGCTCACCAGACGACGGCTACACCTTC.

The chain uses TRBV6-1 and TRBJ2-2; D is uncertain. The germline V gene encodes CDR1 MNHNS and CDR2 SASEGT. The CDR3 totals 14 residues. V shed 10 bases and J shed 1 base, with 13 bases lying between them. CDR3 sequence: CATTSLKNTGELFF. The CDR3 nucleotides read TGTGCCACCACCTCCCTCAAGAACACCGGGGAGCTGTTTTTT.

In its sample, this clonotype was seen a few times. The chain is built from TRBV7-9 and TRBJ2-2; weak D call: TRBD1 (5 bases). The CDR3 is 17 amino acids. Germline V CDR1 and CDR2: SEHNR, FQNEAQ (reference sequence). V shed 8 bases and J shed 2 bases, with 21 bases lying between them. This CDR3 reads CASVQSSAGINTGELFF. The CDR3 region has the DNA TGTGCCAGCGTCCAATCATCGGCAGGGATAAACACCGGGGAGCTGTTTTTT.

In its sample, this clonotype was seen a few times. J is TRBJ2-7 and V is TRBV10-3; TRBD2 matches at 12 bases. The CDR3 extends over 18 amino acids. J gave up 3 bases and V 3 bases, and 12 bases lay outside the gene matches. The germline CDR1 and CDR2 sequences are ENHRY and SYGVKD. The CDR3 reads CAISEVMGLAGKFYEQYF. CDR3 DNA: TGTGCCATCAGTGAAGTTATGGGACTAGCGGGTAAATTCTACGAGCAGTACTTC.

Ten or more counts support this clonotype. Sequence at one end of the junction differs from germline and may be a read error. The chain joins TRBV7-7 to TRBJ2-5; D remains unclear. This CDR3 has 13 amino acids. Germline V gives CDR1 SSHAT, CDR2 FNYEAQ (reference sequence). CDR3 nucleotides: TGTGCTAGCAGCCTAGGGAAGAAGGAGACCCAGTACTTC. Translating gives CASSLGKKETQYF. Filled out from reference TRBV7-7 and TRBJ2-5, the complete variable domain reads GAGVSQSPRYKVTKRGQDVTLRCDPISSHATLYWYQQALGQGPEFLTYFNYEAQPDKSGLPSDRFSAERPEGSISTLTIQRTEQRDSAMYRCASSLGKKETQYFGPGTRLLVL.

The chain couples TRBV12-5 to TRBJ1-1; D is ambiguous. V lost 3 bases, J lost 4 bases, and 3 bases lay in between. CDR3 length: 11 residues. The germline CDR1 and CDR2 sequences are LGHNT and FRNRAP. The CDR3 coding sequence is TGTGCTAGTGGTTTTTTCACTGAAGCTTTCTTT. Protein product: CASGFFTEAFF.

V is TRBV6-5 and J is TRBJ2-6, with 9 positions matching TRBD1. The CDR3 has 18 amino acids. V was clipped by 6 bases and J by 0 bases; unmatched bases: 9. Looked up from germline, CDR1 is MNHEY and CDR2 is SVGAGI. This CDR3 is CASSYPGQGFSGANVLTF. The CDR3 DNA is TGTGCCAGCAGCTACCCGGGACAGGGTTTCTCTGGGGCCAACGTCCTGACTTTC.

This clonotype has at least ten counts. The chain has TRBV20-1 and TRBJ2-7; 8 bases agree with TRBD2. Per the germline V gene, CDR1 is DFQATT and CDR2 is SNEGSKA (reference sequence). J gave up 2 bases and V 4 bases, and 4 bases lay outside the gene matches. This CDR3 is built from 13 residues. The CDR3 loop reads CSAMDSGTYEQYF. CDR3 DNA sequence: TGCAGTGCTATGGATAGCGGGACCTACGAGCAGTACTTC.

The chain carries TRBV20-1 and TRBJ1-4; D is perhaps TRBD1 (6 bases). This CDR3 has 17 amino acids. V was shortened by 3 bases and J by 0 bases, with 17 bases between the two germline ends. Germline lookup yields CDR1 DFQATT and CDR2 SNEGSKA (reference sequence). As DNA, the CDR3 is TGCAGTGCTAGGGGGGGGCCGCCACTAGCAACTAATGAAAAACTGTTTTTT. Translating gives CSARGGPPLATNEKLFF.

The sample holds many counts of this clonotype. J is TRBJ2-7 and V is TRBV29-1, with a tentative D call TRBD2 (6 bases). This CDR3 spans 15 amino acids. The V gene's germline CDR1 is SQVTM and CDR2 ANQGSEA. Trimming left V 3 bases short and J 7 bases short, with 22 bases between. The CDR3 loop is CSVEGTPTTAGEQYF. CDR3 nucleotides: TGCAGCGTTGAGGGCACTCCTACCACCGCGGGGGAGCAGTACTTC.

J is TRBJ2-7 and V is TRBV20-1; 13 bases fit TRBD2. Germline-derived CDR1 and CDR2 are DFQATT and SNEGSKA (reference sequence). The CDR3 runs to 15 residues. Trimming cost V 1 base and J 5 bases; bases outside gene matches: 5. CDR3 residues: CSARARLAGGHEQYF. CDR3 bases: TGCAGTGCTAGAGCCCGACTAGCGGGGGGCCACGAGCAGTACTTC.

This clonotype was counted at least ten times. The chain links TRBV10-3 to TRBJ1-1, with 10 nucleotides matching TRBD1. This CDR3 comprises 14 residues. Germline CDR1 is ENHRY and CDR2 is SYGVKD. J gave up 1 base and V 6 bases, and 2 bases lay outside the gene matches. CDR3 amino acids: CAISRDRGNTEAFF. CDR3 DNA sequence: TGTGCCATCAGCCGGGACAGGGGGAACACTGAAGCTTTCTTT.

This clonotype was recorded a few times. The rearrangement joins TRBV4-1 to TRBJ2-7; perhaps TRBD1 as D (6 bases). Looked up from germline, CDR1 is MGHRA and CDR2 is YSYEKL. This CDR3 is built from 14 residues. V was pared by 5 bases and J by 3 bases, with 14 bases between. The chain's CDR3 is CASSRLQGHYEQYF. The CDR3, as DNA: TGCGCCAGCAGCAGGTTACAGGGTCACTACGAGCAGTACTTC.

On this clonotype: This may stem from a read error, because a much larger clone lies one nucleotide away. This chain connects TRBV28 to TRBJ1-5; 10 nucleotides align to TRBD1. CDR1 is MDHEN and CDR2 is SYDVKM in the germline V gene. The CDR3 spans 13 residues. The J segment lost 7 bases and the V segment lost 6 bases, leaving 3 bases of the junction unmatched. CDR3 coding DNA: TGTGCCAGCAGGGGGGACAGGGGACAGCCCCAGCATTTT. It translates to CASRGDRGQPQHF.

As concerns this clonotype: A read error may be the cause here, since a much bigger clone is one base away. V is TRBV7-2 and J is TRBJ2-7; D is uncertain. Matching the DNA end better, TRBJ2-5 makes the J call doubtful. The CDR3 loop spans 15 amino acids. CDR1 and CDR2 (germline): SGHTA, FQGNSA. The CDR3 spells CASSFPAYYQETQYF. Here the CDR3 DNA reads TGTGCCAGCAGCTTCCCTGCCTACTACCAAGAGACCCAGTACTTC.

This clonotype has a count of ten or more. CDR3 residues: CASSVRVSDNSPLHF. The CDR3 nucleotides read TGTGCCAGCAGCGTCAGGGTCAGTGATAATTCACCCCTCCACTTT. V is TRBV7-2 and J is TRBJ1-6; TRBD1 is a possible D gene (5 bases). Germline CDR1 SGHTA, CDR2 FQGNSA. The CDR3 runs to 15 residues. The V gene lost 5 bases and the J gene lost 5 bases, with 13 bases spanning the gap.

This chain uses TRBV6-6 with TRBJ1-2; tentatively, D is TRBD1 (5 bases). Germline values: CDR1 MNHNY, CDR2 SVGAGI (reference sequence). The CDR3 is made up of 15 amino acids. Trimming removed 0 bases at V and 1 base at J, with 9 bases between. CDR3: CASSYSTGVNYGYTF. In nucleotides, the CDR3 is TGTGCCAGCAGTTACTCGACGGGGGTTAACTATGGCTACACCTTC.

This clonotype came up many times. The chain carries TRBV20-1 and TRBJ2-7; 7 nucleotides match TRBD1. V lost 5 bases and J lost 0; bases outside the gene matches: 4. The V gene's germline CDR1 is DFQATT and CDR2 SNEGSKA (reference sequence). CDR3 length: 13 residues. The CDR3 nucleotides are TGCAGTGCTGAAGGGGGCACCTCCTACGAGCAGTACTTC. Translated, it gives CSAEGGTSYEQYF.

This clonotype was detected only a few times. The chain carries TRBV6-5 and TRBJ1-5; 8 bases map to TRBD1. This CDR3 spans 17 amino acids. From germline, CDR1 is MNHEY and CDR2 SVGAGI. J lost 2 bases, V lost 6 bases, and 12 bases had no gene match. CDR3 coding DNA: TGTGCCAGCAGCCCTAACAGGGGGTCGTTTGGCAATCAGCCCCAGCATTTT. Its translation: CASSPNRGSFGNQPQHF.

This clonotype was seen more than once but under ten times. The genes are TRBV28 and TRBJ2-5, with 8 bases aligning to TRBD1. Unmatched junction bases numbered 5, after V lost 4 bases and J lost 4 bases. The CDR3 consists of 14 residues. Germline lookup yields CDR1 MDHEN and CDR2 SYDVKM. The CDR3 coding sequence is TGTGCCAGCAGTTCGCCCGGACAGGGAGAGACCCAGTACTTC. Translating gives CASSSPGQGETQYF.

This clonotype has at least ten counts. The V gene is TRBV10-3, the J gene TRBJ2-6, with D perhaps TRBD1 or TRBD2 (5 bases each). CDR3 length equals 15 residues. V lost 6 bases to trimming and J lost 3 bases, with 12 bases between them. Germline CDR1 ENHRY, CDR2 SYGVKD. The CDR3 nucleotides read TGTGCCATCAGAATCAGGGACGGTGGGGCCAACGTCCTGACTTTC. Its translation is CAIRIRDGGANVLTF.

This clonotype appeared a few times. The V gene is TRBV20-1, the J gene TRBJ1-3; D gene ambiguous. CDR3 length: 13 amino acids. Germline CDR1 reads DFQATT; CDR2 reads SNEGSKA (reference sequence). The V end lost 1 base, the J end lost 7 bases, and 11 bases lay between the germline ends. The CDR3 loop is CSARGLEGNTIYF. Written as DNA, the CDR3 is TGCAGTGCTAGAGGACTAGAGGGTAACACCATATATTTT.

This clonotype was counted many times. The genes are TRBV15 and TRBJ1-1; D might be TRBD1 (5 bases). The CDR3 runs to 15 residues. The germline V gene encodes CDR1 LNHNV and CDR2 YYDKDF (reference sequence). V was shortened by 0 bases and J by 7 bases, with 15 bases between the two germline ends. Here the CDR3 reads CATSRDPRQTDEAFF. The CDR3 DNA follows: TGTGCCACCAGCAGAGATCCGAGACAGACCGATGAAGCTTTCTTT.

This clonotype has ten or more counts. The chain links TRBV29-1 to TRBJ2-7; D may match TRBD1 or TRBD2 (5 bases each). Per germline, CDR1 SQVTM and CDR2 ANQGSEA. CDR3 length: 13 amino acids. V was clipped by 6 bases and J by 0 bases, with 12 bases between them. CDR3 protein: CSVWDGTSYEQYF. The CDR3 region has the DNA TGCAGCGTCTGGGACGGAACCTCCTACGAGCAGTACTTC.